This T cell receptor (beta chain) was documented in a study of cytomegalovirus exposure and HLA in healthy donors. Across the study: Ancestry clustering placed more than 65% of approximately 370 genotyped donors in the Caucasian-associated cluster. Study-level points and caveats: With further analysis later on, most CMV-associated TCR beta chains appeared HLA-restricted.

The germline gives CDR1 KGHSH, CDR2 LQKENI. This CDR3 is built from 13 residues. V shed 4 bases and J 5 bases; nucleotides not matched to a gene: 4. This clone was observed once. The antigen is not known. PCR was performed using 60 Vbeta and 13 Jbeta primers. Data came from immunoSEQ multiplex PCR; TCRdb stores just in-frame clones and leaves some out. Of 60,000 to 75,000 clones in the sample, less than 90% are singletons; the top ten hold around 11%. The sequence came from a female donor in good health and CMV-seronegative. What was sequenced was PBMCs. The rearrangement joins TRBV18 to TRBJ2-5, with TRBD1 identical over 7 bases. The CDR3 loop is CASSLGTAETQYF. CDR3 in DNA: TGTGCCAGCTCACTCGGGACAGCTGAGACCCAGTACTTC.